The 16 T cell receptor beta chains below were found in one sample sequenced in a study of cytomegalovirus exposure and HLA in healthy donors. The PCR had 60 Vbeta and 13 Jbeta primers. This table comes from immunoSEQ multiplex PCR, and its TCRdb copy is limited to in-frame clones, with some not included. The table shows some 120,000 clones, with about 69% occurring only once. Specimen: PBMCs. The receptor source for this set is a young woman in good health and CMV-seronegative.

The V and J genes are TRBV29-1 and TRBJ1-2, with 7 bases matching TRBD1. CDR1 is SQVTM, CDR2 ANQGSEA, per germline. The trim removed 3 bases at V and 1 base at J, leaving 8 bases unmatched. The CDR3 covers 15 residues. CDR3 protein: CSVDILGQDNYGYTF. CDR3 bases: TGCAGCGTTGACATCCTCGGACAGGATAACTATGGCTACACCTTC.

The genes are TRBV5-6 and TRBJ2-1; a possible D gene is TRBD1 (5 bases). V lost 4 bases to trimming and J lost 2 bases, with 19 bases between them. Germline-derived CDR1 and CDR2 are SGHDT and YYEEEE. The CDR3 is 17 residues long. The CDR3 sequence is CASSPFWGSGPYNEQFF. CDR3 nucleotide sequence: TGTGCCAGCAGCCCTTTTTGGGGCTCCGGGCCCTACAATGAGCAGTTCTTC.

CDR3 bases: TGTGCCTGGAGCCTCATGAGAGCTGAAGCTTTCTTT. Its protein product is CAWSLMRAEAFF. The chain joins TRBV30 to TRBJ1-1; D unclear. The length of the CDR3 is 12 residues. CDR1 is GTSNPN, CDR2 SVGIG, per germline (reference sequence). V lost 3 bases, J lost 6 bases, and 11 bases lay in between.

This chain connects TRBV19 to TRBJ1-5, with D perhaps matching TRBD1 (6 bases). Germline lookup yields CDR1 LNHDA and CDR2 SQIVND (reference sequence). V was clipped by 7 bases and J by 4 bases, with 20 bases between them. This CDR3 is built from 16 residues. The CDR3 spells CASTPAGGWVNQPQHF. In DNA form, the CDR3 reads TGTGCCAGTACCCCAGCGGGGGGCTGGGTTAATCAGCCCCAGCATTTT.

DNA of the CDR3: TGTGCCAGCAGCGCCGGGGGGGGATTCAGTGAAAAACTGTTTTTT. Translated: CASSAGGGFSEKLFF. The chain recombines TRBV9 with TRBJ1-4; D possibly corresponds to TRBD1 (5 bases). The V end lost 3 bases, the J end lost 7 bases, and 16 bases lay between the germline ends. The CDR3 is 15 residues long. CDR1 and CDR2 from the germline V gene are SGDLS and YYNGEE. Using reference TRBV9 and TRBJ1-4 for the parts outside the CDR3, the full variable domain is DSGVTQTPKHLITATGQRVTLRCSPRSGDLSVYWYQQSLDQGLQFLIQYYNGEERAKGNILERFSAQQFPDLHSELNLSSLELGDSALYFCASSAGGGFSEKLFFGSGTQLSVL.

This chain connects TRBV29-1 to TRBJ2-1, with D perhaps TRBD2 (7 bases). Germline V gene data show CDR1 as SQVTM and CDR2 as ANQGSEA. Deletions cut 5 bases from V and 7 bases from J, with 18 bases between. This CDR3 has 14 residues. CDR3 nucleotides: TGCAGCGTTAGAGGGGGGGGAAATGGTAATGAGCAGTTCTTC. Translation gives CSVRGGGNGNEQFF.

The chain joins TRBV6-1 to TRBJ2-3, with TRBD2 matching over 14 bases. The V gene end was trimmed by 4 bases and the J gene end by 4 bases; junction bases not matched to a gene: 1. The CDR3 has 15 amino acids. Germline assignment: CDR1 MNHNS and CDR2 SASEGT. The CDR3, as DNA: TGTGCCAGCAGTGGGACTAGCGGGGGGCCAGATACGCAGTATTTT. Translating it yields CASSGTSGGPDTQYF.

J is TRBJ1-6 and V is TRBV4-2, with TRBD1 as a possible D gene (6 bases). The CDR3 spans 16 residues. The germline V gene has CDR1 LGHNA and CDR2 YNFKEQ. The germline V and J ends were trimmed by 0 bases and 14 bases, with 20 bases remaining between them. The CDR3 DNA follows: TGTGCCAGCAGCCAAGATCAGGGCAGGGGCGGTGGGGCCCTCCACTTT. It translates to CASSQDQGRGGGALHF.

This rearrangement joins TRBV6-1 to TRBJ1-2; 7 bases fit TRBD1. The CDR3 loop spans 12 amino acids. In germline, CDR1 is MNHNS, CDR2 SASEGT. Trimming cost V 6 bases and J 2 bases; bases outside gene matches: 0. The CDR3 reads CASRGQNYGYTF. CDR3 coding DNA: TGTGCCAGCAGGGGACAGAACTATGGCTACACCTTC.

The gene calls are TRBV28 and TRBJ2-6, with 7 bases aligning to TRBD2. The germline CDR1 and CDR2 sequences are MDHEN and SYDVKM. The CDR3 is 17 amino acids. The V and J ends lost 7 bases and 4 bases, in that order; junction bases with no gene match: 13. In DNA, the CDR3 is TGTGCCAGCACCCCGAGGGAGGGGTCTTCAGGGGCCAACGTCCTGACTTTC. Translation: CASTPREGSSGANVLTF.

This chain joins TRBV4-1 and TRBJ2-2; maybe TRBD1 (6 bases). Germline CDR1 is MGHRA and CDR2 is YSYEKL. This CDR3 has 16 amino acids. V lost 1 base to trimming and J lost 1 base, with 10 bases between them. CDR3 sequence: CASSQAMGQNTGELFF. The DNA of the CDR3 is TGCGCCAGCAGCCAAGCAATGGGACAGAACACCGGGGAGCTGTTTTTT.

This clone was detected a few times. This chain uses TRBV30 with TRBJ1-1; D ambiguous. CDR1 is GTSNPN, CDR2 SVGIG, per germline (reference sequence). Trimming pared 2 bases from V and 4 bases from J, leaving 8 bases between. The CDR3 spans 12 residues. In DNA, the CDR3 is TGTGCCTGGAGTCGATGGGCCACTGAAGCTTTCTTT. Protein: CAWSRWATEAFF.

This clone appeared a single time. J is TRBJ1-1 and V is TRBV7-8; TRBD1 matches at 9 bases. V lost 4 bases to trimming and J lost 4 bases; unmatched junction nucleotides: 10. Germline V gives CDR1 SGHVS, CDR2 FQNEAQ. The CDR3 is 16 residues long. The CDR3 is CASSSLVGTGITEAFF. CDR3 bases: TGTGCCAGCAGCTCATTGGTAGGGACAGGGATCACTGAAGCTTTCTTT.

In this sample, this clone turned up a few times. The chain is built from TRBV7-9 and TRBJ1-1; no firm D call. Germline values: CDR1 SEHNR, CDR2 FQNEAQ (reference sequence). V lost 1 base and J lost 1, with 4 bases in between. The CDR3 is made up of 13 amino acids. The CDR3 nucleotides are TGTGCCAGCAGCTTAGAGCAGAACACTGAAGCTTTCTTT. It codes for CASSLEQNTEAFF.

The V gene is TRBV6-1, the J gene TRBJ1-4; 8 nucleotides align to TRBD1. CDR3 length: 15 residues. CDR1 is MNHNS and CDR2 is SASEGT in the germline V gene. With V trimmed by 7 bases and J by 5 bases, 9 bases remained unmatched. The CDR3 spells CASTLGTGQNEKLFF. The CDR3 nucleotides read TGTGCCAGCACCCTAGGGACAGGCCAAAATGAAAAACTGTTTTTT.

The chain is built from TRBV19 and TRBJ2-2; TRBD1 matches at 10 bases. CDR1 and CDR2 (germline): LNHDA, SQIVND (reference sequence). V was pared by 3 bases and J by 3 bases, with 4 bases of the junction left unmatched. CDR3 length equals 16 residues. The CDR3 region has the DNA TGTGCCAGTAGTATTCGGGGACAGGGGTACACCGGGGAGCTGTTTTTT. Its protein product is CASSIRGQGYTGELFF.